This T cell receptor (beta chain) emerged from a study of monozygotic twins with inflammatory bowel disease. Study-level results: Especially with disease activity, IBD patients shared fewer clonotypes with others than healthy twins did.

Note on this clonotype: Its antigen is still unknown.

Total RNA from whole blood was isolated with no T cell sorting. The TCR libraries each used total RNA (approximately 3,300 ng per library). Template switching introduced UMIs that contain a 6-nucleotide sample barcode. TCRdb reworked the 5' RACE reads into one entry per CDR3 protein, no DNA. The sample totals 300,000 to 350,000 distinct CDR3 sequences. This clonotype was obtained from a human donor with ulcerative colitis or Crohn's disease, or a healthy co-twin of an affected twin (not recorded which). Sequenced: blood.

Here the CDR3 reads CAWIGWDGIFF. The chain is built from TRBV30 and TRBJ2-7; TCRdb's D call of TRBD2 is untestable without DNA. CDR3 size: 11 residues. Germline loops: CDR1 GTSNPN, CDR2 SVGIG (reference sequence).